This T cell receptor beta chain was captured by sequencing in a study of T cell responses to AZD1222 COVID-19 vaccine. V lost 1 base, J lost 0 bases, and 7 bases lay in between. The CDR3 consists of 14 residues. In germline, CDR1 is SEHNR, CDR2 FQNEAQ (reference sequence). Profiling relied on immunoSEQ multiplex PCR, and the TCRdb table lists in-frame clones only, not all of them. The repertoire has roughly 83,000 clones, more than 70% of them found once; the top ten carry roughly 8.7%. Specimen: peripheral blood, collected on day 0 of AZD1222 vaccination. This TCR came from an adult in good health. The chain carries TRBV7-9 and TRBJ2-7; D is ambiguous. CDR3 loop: CASSLDPSSYEQYF. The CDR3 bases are TGTGCCAGCAGCTTAGATCCCAGCTCCTACGAGCAGTACTTC. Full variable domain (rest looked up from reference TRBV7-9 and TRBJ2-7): DTGVSQNPRHKITKRGQNVTFRCDPISEHNRLYWYRQTLGQGPEFLTYFQNEAQLEKSRLLSDRFSAERPKGSFSTLEIQRTEQGDSAMYLCASSLDPSSYEQYFGPGTRLTVT.